The 14 T cell receptor beta chains in this list originate from one sample, sequenced in a study of T cell responses to AZD1222 COVID-19 vaccine. Libraries were prepared by immunoSEQ multiplex PCR; TCRdb keeps only in-frame clonotypes and omits some of them. The top ten hold 6.2% of the sample, which has 90,000 to 120,000 clones, 75% to 95% seen once. The sample in question was peripheral blood, obtained 28 days after the second AZD1222 dose. These receptors were taken from an adult who received the AZD1222 COVID-19 vaccine.

The chain uses TRBV10-2 and TRBJ2-3; D might be TRBD2 (6 bases). The ends were cut back, 2 bases at V and 2 bases at J, with 8 bases in the middle. The CDR3 consists of 14 residues. Looked up from germline, CDR1 is WSHSY and CDR2 is SAAADI. The CDR3 region is CASSEGGITDTQYF. CDR3 bases: TGCGCCAGCAGTGAGGGGGGGATCACAGATACGCAGTATTTT.

The V call is TRBV29-1, the J call TRBJ2-7; no firm D call. CDR1 is SQVTM, CDR2 ANQGSEA, per germline. V shed 4 bases and J shed 1 base, with 5 bases lying between them. The CDR3 totals 11 residues. For the CDR3, the DNA is TGCAGCGTTGTGTGGTCCTACGAGCAGTACTTC. This sequence encodes CSVVWSYEQYF.

The V gene is TRBV19, the J gene TRBJ1-1; D possibly corresponds to TRBD1 (5 bases). The V end lost 5 bases, the J end lost 2 bases, and 15 bases lay between the germline ends. Germline-derived CDR1 and CDR2 are LNHDA and SQIVND (reference sequence). The CDR3 spans 15 residues. The CDR3, as DNA: TGTGCCAGTAGTCTCCCACAGGCCCTTAACACTGAAGCTTTCTTT. Translating it yields CASSLPQALNTEAFF.

The chain joins TRBV7-9 to TRBJ2-5; TRBD2 might be the D (5 bases). The CDR3 is 16 amino acids. Germline lookup yields CDR1 SEHNR and CDR2 FQNEAQ (reference sequence). The germline V and J ends were trimmed by 3 bases and 1 base, with 15 bases remaining between them. In DNA, the CDR3 is TGTGCCAGCAGCTTTCTGGAGGTCCTTCTCCAAGAGACCCAGTACTTC. Residues: CASSFLEVLLQETQYF.

The chain has TRBV7-2 and TRBJ1-2; 8 positions agree with TRBD1. CDR1 and CDR2 from the germline V gene are SGHTA and FQGNSA. CDR3 length: 13 residues. Trimming at V came to 4 bases and at J to 8 bases, leaving 6 bases not matched to a gene. This CDR3 is CASSSPTGVGYTF. The CDR3, as DNA: TGTGCCAGCAGCTCCCCGACAGGGGTAGGCTACACCTTC.

In nucleotides, the CDR3 is TGTGCCAGCAGCCCGGCGGGAGGTTTCTCTTACGAGCAGTACTTC. It yields the protein CASSPAGGFSYEQYF. The chain links TRBV6-5 to TRBJ2-7, with 8 positions matching TRBD2. CDR1 and CDR2 (germline): MNHEY, SVGAGI. CDR3 length: 15 residues. V was pared by 6 bases and J by 4 bases, with 11 bases of the junction left unmatched.

The chain combines TRBV7-2 with TRBJ1-2, with D possibly being TRBD1 (6 bases). Germline CDR1 and CDR2: SGHTA and FQGNSA. The CDR3 runs to 12 residues. V was trimmed by 8 bases and J by 7 bases, leaving 14 bases between them. CDR3 coding DNA: TGTGCCAGCTTGTGGGGGGCGCTTGGCTACACCTTC. As protein: CASLWGALGYTF.

The chain carries TRBV30 and TRBJ2-1; TRBD2 matches 8 bases. J was trimmed by 4 bases and V by 4 bases; bases with no gene match: 0. Germline lookup yields CDR1 GTSNPN and CDR2 SVGIG (reference sequence). The length of the CDR3 is 12 residues. The CDR3 DNA reads TGTGCCTGGATAGCGGGATACAATGAGCAGTTCTTC. Protein: CAWIAGYNEQFF. Full variable domain (remainder filled in from reference TRBV30 and TRBJ2-1): SQTIHQWPATLVQPVGSPLSLECTVEGTSNPNLYWYRQAAGRGLQLLFYSVGIGQISSEVPQNLSASRPQDRQFILSSKKLLLSDSGFYLCAWIAGYNEQFFGPGTRLTVL.

This clone was found a few times. V is TRBV11-2 and J is TRBJ2-1, with 11 bases matching TRBD1. J lost 7 bases, V lost 5 bases, and 4 bases had no gene match. This CDR3 has 14 residues. Germline CDR1 and CDR2: SGHAT and FQNNGV. The CDR3 bases are TGTGCCAGCAGCCCGGACAGGGGGCGGAATGAGCAGTTCTTC. Translating gives CASSPDRGRNEQFF.

V is TRBV5-1 and J is TRBJ2-3; possible D gene TRBD1, 5 bases. Trimming stripped 0 bases from V and 5 bases from J, with 10 bases between. CDR3 length: 14 residues. The germline V gene encodes CDR1 SGHRS and CDR2 YFSETQ. This CDR3 reads CASSLGRAGDTQYF. The CDR3 DNA sequence: TGCGCCAGCAGCTTGGGCAGGGCCGGAGATACGCAGTATTTT. The whole variable domain, remainder taken from reference TRBV5-1 and TRBJ2-3, is KAGVTQTPRYLIKTRGQQVTLSCSPISGHRSVSWYQQTPGQGLQFLFEYFSETQRNKGNFPGRFSGRQFSNSRSEMNVSTLELGDSALYLCASSLGRAGDTQYFGPGTRLTVL.

This clone was seen once. The CDR3 region is CAISDIAGGRTDTQYF. As DNA, the CDR3 is TGTGCCATCAGTGATATAGCGGGGGGGCGCACAGATACGCAGTATTTT. The chain carries TRBV10-3 and TRBJ2-3, with 11 bases that match TRBD2. Germline V CDR1 and CDR2: ENHRY, SYGVKD. This CDR3 comprises 16 residues. J lost 1 base, V lost 3 bases, and 3 bases had no gene match.

The chain combines TRBV5-1 with TRBJ2-1; D unclear. Trimming pared 0 bases from V and 7 bases from J, leaving 8 bases between. The CDR3 covers 13 residues. CDR1 is SGHRS, CDR2 YFSETQ, per germline. The CDR3 sequence is CASSLDYTNEQFF. CDR3 in DNA: TGCGCCAGCAGCTTGGATTATACGAATGAGCAGTTCTTC.

The rearrangement links TRBV18 to TRBJ1-2; the D gene is possibly TRBD1 (5 bases). The V gene's germline CDR1 is KGHSH and CDR2 LQKENI. The CDR3 totals 15 residues. Trimming shortened V by 6 bases and J by 2 bases, and 16 bases separated the two germline ends. The CDR3 sequence: CASSDLRGSNYGYTF. CDR3 bases: TGTGCCAGCTCCGATCTACGGGGGAGCAACTATGGCTACACCTTC.

The chain is built from TRBV11-2 and TRBJ1-1; perhaps TRBD1 as D (5 bases). Germline V gives CDR1 SGHAT, CDR2 FQNNGV. V was trimmed by 0 bases and J by 4 bases, leaving 9 bases between them. This CDR3 has 14 amino acids. CDR3 sequence reads: CASSLDGGTTEAFF. DNA of the CDR3: TGTGCCAGCAGCTTAGATGGGGGTACCACTGAAGCTTTCTTT.